This T cell receptor beta chain was captured by sequencing in a study of blood T cell repertoires in COVID-19. In the study overall: The study drew acute and convalescent COVID-19 samples from the United States, Italy and Spain. T cells, B-cell-depleted T cells, or PBMCs provided the cDNA or gDNA that served as material.

Original data processing: Cell counts per sample came from amplifying reference gene primers. Profiling relied on immunoSEQ multiplex PCR, and the TCRdb table lists in-frame clones only, not all of them. The V and J calls and the clone size are those of that table, but D and trimming were determined from the DNA. The sample records 83,000 or so clones, around nine tenths being singletons. Germline lookup yields CDR1 MNHEY and CDR2 SVGAGI. V trimming: 7 bases; J trimming: 4 bases; junction bases outside the gene matches: 6. The CDR3 length is 15 residues. J is TRBJ2-1 and V is TRBV6-5; 11 bases map to TRBD1. This receptor was identified in a man aged 80 or over with active or convalescent COVID-19. The sample taken for sequencing was peripheral blood. The CDR3 here is CASKDGTGGYNEQFF. Written as DNA, the CDR3 is TGTGCCAGCAAAGACGGGACAGGGGGTTACAATGAGCAGTTCTTC.